This TCR beta chain comes out of a study of blood T cell repertoires in COVID-19. V was pared by 1 base and J by 6 bases, with 13 bases between. Germline CDR1 SGHTA, CDR2 FQGNSA. The CDR3 is made up of 15 amino acids. Recruitment covered about two dozen US areas and drew participants whose ages spanned about 18 to 89 years. Assay used: immunoSEQ multiplex PCR; TCRdb lists only in-frame clones, some missing. The sample has some 250,000 clones; 70% to 85% are singletons. What was sequenced was PBMCs or T cells enriched from blood (not recorded which). J is TRBJ1-5 and V is TRBV7-2; D uncertain. The sequence came from a middle-aged man who had recovered from COVID-19. The CDR3 DNA sequence: TGTGCCAGCAGCTTAGTGGGAGGGAATGGTCAGCCCCAGCATTTT. Its translation: CASSLVGGNGQPQHF. Filled out from reference TRBV7-2 and TRBJ1-5, the complete variable domain reads GAGVSQSPSNKVTEKGKDVELRCDPISGHTALYWYRQSLGQGLEFLIYFQGNSAPDKSGLPSDRFSAERTGGSVSTLTIQRTQQEDSAVYLCASSLVGGNGQPQHFGDGTRLSIL.